This T cell receptor beta chain appears in the sequencing data of a study of blood T cell repertoires in COVID-19 (TCRdb year 2020). Regarding the complete study: Samples from collaborators originated in the United States, Italy and Spain and spanned both the acute and convalescent phases of COVID-19. The prospective study material was composed of cDNA or gDNA derived from T cells, B-cell-depleted T cells, or PBMCs. The samples were drawn from two sources: the first 160 participants of the ongoing ImmuneRACE study, and fewer than 1,500 subjects contributed by 6 global collaborators. The dataset comprised deeply sampled blood TCRbeta repertoires from subjects exposed to, actively infected with, or recovered from COVID-19. Nearly every sample came with metadata listing a de-identified subject ID, COVID-19 status, age in years and sex. The repertoires were released in a freely available public database meant as a resource for research on the immune response to SARS-CoV-2. HLA class I and class II types, where available, came from metadata supplied by the sample provider rather than from assay-based typing.

Details on this clone: The clone's antigen remains unknown. Base qualities are missing; no much larger clone stands one base away.

General findings and caveats noted by the study authors: The quantity of clinical and demographic metadata differed by source and by participant and was supplied without curation.

The collaborating institutions used their own protocols to collect whole blood in K2EDTA tubes. For TCRbeta analysis, collaborator samples were shipped as frozen whole blood, as isolated PBMCs, or as DNA extracted from either sample type. TCRbeta CDR3 regions were amplified from genomic DNA using the immunoSEQ Assay, a bias-controlled multiplex PCR. Per the original workflow: Nucleated cell counts per sample were estimated from amplification of reference gene primers within the assay. To quantify the absolute abundance of each unique TCRbeta CDR3 rearrangement, sequence reads were collapsed and filtered. Productive Simpson clonality was computed per sample as the square root of Simpson's diversity index over productive rearrangements. TCRdb provides this immuneACCESS table in a form limited to in-frame rearrangements. Some clones are lacking; in checked studies, under half of them reflect an unresolved V gene, and why the rest are absent is not known. V, J and clone size were drawn from that table, and D and trimming were deduced from the DNA. Here the sample has 390,000 or so clones; 90% occur a single time. Together, the top ten hold about 6.5% of the sample.

In the germline V gene (reference sequence), CDR1 corresponds to MNHEY and CDR2 to SMNVEV. The CDR3 measures 17 amino acids from cysteine to phenylalanine. Here the CDR3 DNA is all that survives: 51 bases in frame from base 1. Here V drops 2 bases and J drops 1 base, and the junction holds 7 bases not matched to any gene. Sample: peripheral blood. This receptor was taken from a man younger than 30 with active or convalescent COVID-19. This chain is built from TRBV27 and TRBJ2-2; TRBD2 fits 7 bases in the junction. The CDR3 loop reads CASSLVTIAGNTGELFF. The DNA sequence is TGTGCCAGCAGTTTAGTCACCATAGCGGGGAACACCGGGGAGCTGTTTTTT.